The T cell receptor beta chain under discussion was sequenced for a study of follicular helper T cells after annual influenza vaccination. The table came from immunoSEQ multiplex PCR; TCRdb's copy has only in-frame clones and leaves some out. The sample has approximately 9,800 clones, approximately 82% seen once. This CDR3 spans 15 amino acids. Germline values: CDR1 SGHAT, CDR2 FQNNGV. V shed 3 bases and J shed 5 bases, with 16 bases lying between them. Time point specified: 2015-2016 season, 7 days after influenza vaccination. The source was CXCR5- memory CD4+ T cells sorted from blood, collected 7 days after influenza vaccination. The clonotype comes from an adult who received the influenza vaccine. The chain carries TRBV11-2 and TRBJ1-1, with D possibly TRBD1 on 5 matching bases. The CDR3 protein is CASSLRGAKGTEAFF. The CDR3 region has the DNA TGTGCCAGCAGCTTGAGAGGGGCGAAAGGGACTGAAGCTTTCTTT.